Listed below are T cell receptor beta chains from one sample, sequenced in a study of T cell responses to AZD1222 COVID-19 vaccine. Assay used: immunoSEQ multiplex PCR; TCRdb lists only in-frame clones, some missing. The table shows approximately 170,000 clones, with roughly 90% occurring only once. The sequencing here drew on peripheral blood, taken on day 0 of AZD1222 vaccination. The receptor source for this set is an adult in good health. CDR3s include the opening cysteine and the closing phenylalanine or tryptophan. A D gene is named only where the DNA matches it firmly. The listing skips clone size in some rows; elsewhere it reads once, few, many or a size class.

>-|TRBJ2-4|-|TRBV7-2
TGTGCCAGCAGCTTAGAAGGTTGGGGGAGCATTCAGTACTTC
CASSLEGWGSIQYF
>-|TRBJ1-4|-|TRBV29-1
TGCAGCGTTGAATTTAGGGGAAGACAGGAAAAACTGTTTTTT
CSVEFRGRQEKLFF
>-|TRBJ1-3|-|TRBV5-5
TGTGCCAGCAGCTTGGTAGCCTTAACTAGGGGAAACACCATATATTTT
CASSLVALTRGNTIYF
>-|TRBJ2-5|TRBD1|TRBV10-2
TGCGCCAGCACCAAAGCACGGGACAGGTGGCAGACCCAGTACTTC
CASTKARDRWQTQYF
>-|TRBJ1-2|TRBD1|TRBV7-9
TGTGCCAGCAGCGACAGGGGTGATGGCTACACCTTC
CASSDRGDGYTF
>-|TRBJ1-4|-|TRBV7-8
TGTGCCAGCAGCTTAAGTTCTTTAGTGGGGGCTACTAATGAAAAACTGTTTTTT
CASSLSSLVGATNEKLFF
>-|TRBJ1-5|-|TRBV4-3
TGCGCCAGCAGCCTAGCTCGAAATAGCAATCAGCCCCAGCATTTT
CASSLARNSNQPQHF
>-|TRBJ2-3|TRBD2|TRBV2
TGTGCCAGCAGTGAAAGGACTAGCGGGAGGAGCGCGCAGTATTTT
CASSERTSGRSAQYF
>-|TRBJ1-3|-|TRBV7-6
TGTGCCAGCAGTAGACTCAGGGCCGATAGCTCTGGAAACACCATATATTTT
CASSRLRADSSGNTIYF
>-|TRBJ1-6|-|TRBV6-1
TGTGCCAGCAGTGATCACATCGGGAGGTCACCCCTCCACTTT
CASSDHIGRSPLHF
>-|TRBJ1-3|TRBD1|TRBV29-1
TGCAGCGTCGCTAGGACAGGGGGGCCCTCTGGAAACACCATATATTTT
CSVARTGGPSGNTIYF
>once|TRBJ2-1|-|TRBV19
TGTGCCAGTAGTCCACATTTCTCCTACAATGAGCAGTTCTTC
CASSPHFSYNEQFF
>-|TRBJ2-3|-|TRBV14
TGTGCCAGCAGCCAAGATCCGTGGCAGGGGAGGACAGATACGCAGTATTTT
CASSQDPWQGRTDTQYF
>-|TRBJ2-7|TRBD2|TRBV4-1
TGCGCCAGCAGCCCCCAAGGCGGGAGGGCCTCCTACGAGCAGTACTTC
CASSPQGGRASYEQYF
>-|TRBJ1-5|-|TRBV18
TGTGCCAGCTCACCGGACGGTGGCTCCCAGCATTTT
CASSPDGGSQHF